Presented here are 28 T cell receptor beta chains from one specimen sequenced in a study of shared clonotypes between healthy human individuals. The data were produced by immunoSEQ multiplex PCR, yet TCRdb's version contains in-frame clones alone and is incomplete. The sample lists roughly 1,100,000 clones; about 74% were seen once. The specimen was memory CD4+ T cells sorted from blood. Subset: CD45RA-negative fraction. These receptors all come from a young man in good health.

This chain joins TRBV2 and TRBJ2-4; 8 positions match TRBD1. CDR1 and CDR2 (germline): SNHLY, FYNNEI. The CDR3 covers 15 residues. The J segment lost 0 bases and the V segment lost 6 bases, leaving 4 bases of the junction unmatched. The CDR3 DNA sequence: TGTGCCAGCAGAGGGACAGGTTCAGCCAAAAACATTCAGTACTTC. Encoded protein: CASRGTGSAKNIQYF.

The gene calls are TRBV5-5 and TRBJ2-2; TRBD1 agrees at 8 bases. CDR1 and CDR2 (germline): SGHKS, YYEKEE (reference sequence). J was trimmed by 3 bases and V by 3 bases; bases with no gene match: 4. The CDR3 contains 15 residues. The CDR3 DNA reads TGTGCCAGCAGCTCTAAACAGGGGGACACCGGGGAGCTGTTTTTT. Its translation is CASSSKQGDTGELFF.

This clone was seen a few times. V and J are TRBV19 and TRBJ2-3; 14 positions match TRBD2. The CDR3 has 18 residues. Trimming at V came to 4 bases and at J to 0 bases, leaving 6 bases not matched to a gene. CDR1 and CDR2 (germline): LNHDA, SQIVND (reference sequence). The CDR3 here is CASSRGTSGRPSTDTQYF. The CDR3 DNA is TGTGCCAGTAGTAGAGGGACTAGCGGGAGACCTAGCACAGATACGCAGTATTTT.

In DNA form, the CDR3 reads TGTGCCAGCGGAATGTACTTATTATACAATGAGCAGTTCTTC. Its protein is CASGMYLLYNEQFF. The rearrangement uses TRBV6-1 and TRBJ2-1; D gene unclear. V was clipped by 8 bases and J by 4 bases, with 15 bases between them. CDR1 and CDR2 (germline): MNHNS, SASEGT. The CDR3 has 14 amino acids.

The V and J genes are TRBV5-1 and TRBJ2-2, with D perhaps being TRBD1 or TRBD2 (5 bases each). Trimming removed 0 bases at V and 4 bases at J, with 16 bases between. The CDR3 contains 17 residues. Germline V gives CDR1 SGHRS, CDR2 YFSETQ. The CDR3 spells CASSLAIVGDATGELFF. CDR3 nucleotide sequence: TGCGCCAGCAGCTTGGCCATAGTCGGGGACGCCACCGGGGAGCTGTTTTTT. Filled out from reference TRBV5-1 and TRBJ2-2, the complete variable domain reads KAGVTQTPRYLIKTRGQQVTLSCSPISGHRSVSWYQQTPGQGLQFLFEYFSETQRNKGNFPGRFSGRQFSNSRSEMNVSTLELGDSALYLCASSLAIVGDATGELFFGEGSRLTVL.

The V call is TRBV28, the J call TRBJ1-2, with D possibly being TRBD1 (6 bases). The germline V gene has CDR1 MDHEN and CDR2 SYDVKM. Trimming removed 5 bases at V and 4 bases at J, with 14 bases between. The CDR3 consists of 14 residues. Written as DNA, the CDR3 is TGTGCCAGCAGTCCGAGGGACATCTTCTATGGCTACACCTTC. Its translation is CASSPRDIFYGYTF.

This chain uses TRBV5-5 with TRBJ1-6; D perhaps matches TRBD1 (5 bases). Germline V CDR1 and CDR2: SGHKS, YYEKEE (reference sequence). V was cut by 6 bases and J by 6 bases, with 10 bases left in between. The CDR3 spans 13 residues. CDR3 region: CASTGEPNSPLHF. The CDR3 DNA is TGTGCCAGCACGGGGGAACCTAATTCACCCCTCCACTTT. Full variable domain (remainder filled in from reference TRBV5-5 and TRBJ1-6): DAGVTQSPTHLIKTRGQQVTLRCSPISGHKSVSWYQQVLGQGPQFIFQYYEKEERGRGNFPDRFSARQFPNYSSELNVNALLLGDSALYLCASTGEPNSPLHFGNGTRLTVT.

This sequence joins TRBV4-1 and TRBJ2-5; 8 positions agree with TRBD2. CDR1 and CDR2 from the germline V gene are MGHRA and YSYEKL. The CDR3 is made up of 14 amino acids. Losses at the gene ends were 4 bases for V and 1 base for J; bases not matched to a gene: 2. The DNA of the CDR3 is TGCGCCAGCAGCCTTGGACTAGCCCAAGAGACCCAGTACTTC. It is translated as CASSLGLAQETQYF.

The chain uses TRBV5-4 and TRBJ2-3; 7 bases are shared with TRBD1. This CDR3 contains 16 residues. CDR1 SGHNT and CDR2 YYREEE come from the germline V gene (reference sequence). The ends lost 4 bases at V and 1 base at J; junction bases unmatched: 9. The CDR3 is CASSPGTGAGTDTQYF. CDR3 in DNA: TGTGCCAGCAGCCCAGGTACAGGGGCGGGCACAGATACGCAGTATTTT.

This chain uses TRBV30 with TRBJ1-6; TRBD1 matches at 9 bases. Unmatched junction bases numbered 7, after V lost 3 bases and J lost 7 bases. This CDR3 is built from 15 residues. In germline, CDR1 is GTSNPN, CDR2 SVGIG (reference sequence). The CDR3 region is CAWREPGQGNSPLHF. The CDR3 region has the DNA TGTGCCTGGAGGGAGCCGGGACAGGGAAATTCACCCCTCCACTTT.

This sequence joins TRBV28 and TRBJ1-1; maybe TRBD1 (5 bases). V was pared by 7 bases and J by 4 bases, with 13 bases between. This CDR3 spans 13 amino acids. Germline CDR1 and CDR2: MDHEN and SYDVKM. The CDR3 here is CASNGQAPTEAFF. In DNA form, the CDR3 reads TGTGCCAGCAACGGACAAGCCCCCACTGAAGCTTTCTTT.

As DNA, the CDR3 is TGTGCCAGTAGTCCGGGGACAGGCGACGGGAACACTGAAGCTTTCTTT. This sequence encodes CASSPGTGDGNTEAFF. The chain links TRBV19 to TRBJ1-1; 8 positions match TRBD1. Per germline, CDR1 LNHDA and CDR2 SQIVND (reference sequence). The J segment lost 1 base and the V segment lost 5 bases, leaving 9 bases of the junction unmatched. The CDR3 is 16 amino acids. Full variable domain (remainder filled in from reference TRBV19 and TRBJ1-1): DGGITQSPKYLFRKEGQNVTLSCEQNLNHDAMYWYRQDPGQGLRLIYYSQIVNDFQKGDIAEGYSVSREKKESFPLTVTSAQKNPTAFYLCASSPGTGDGNTEAFFGQGTRLTVV.

In its sample, this clone was seen a few times. The genes are TRBV28 and TRBJ1-1, with a weak D call TRBD1 (6 bases). CDR3 length: 14 amino acids. The germline V gene encodes CDR1 MDHEN and CDR2 SYDVKM. Trimming left V 7 bases short and J 0 bases short, with 12 bases between. Here the CDR3 DNA reads TGTGCCAGCATTTCAGGGGATTTGAACACTGAAGCTTTCTTT. Translated: CASISGDLNTEAFF.

The chain has TRBV6-5 and TRBJ2-1, with 12 bases aligning to TRBD2. Germline assignment: CDR1 MNHEY and CDR2 SVGAGI. The CDR3 spans 16 residues. After removal of 4 bases from V and 7 bases from J, the junction contained 8 bases not matched to a gene. CDR3 bases: TGTGCCAGCAGTTCCGCGGGACTAGCGGGTTGGAATGAGCAGTTCTTC. Translated, it gives CASSSAGLAGWNEQFF.

This chain connects TRBV10-2 to TRBJ1-5; D perhaps matches TRBD1 (5 bases). Germline V lookup: CDR1 WSHSY, CDR2 SAAADI. The ends were cut back, 0 bases at V and 6 bases at J, with 12 bases in the middle. The CDR3 runs 15 residues. CDR3 loop: CASSESGARGQPQHF. The CDR3 coding sequence is TGCGCCAGCAGTGAGTCCGGGGCTCGGGGTCAGCCCCAGCATTTT.

The CDR3 loop is CASSQGMAPNTGELFF. In nucleotides, the CDR3 is TGCGCCAGCAGCCAAGGAATGGCCCCGAACACCGGGGAGCTGTTTTTT. The chain links TRBV4-1 to TRBJ2-2; no definite D call. The V gene's germline CDR1 is MGHRA and CDR2 YSYEKL. Trimming cost V 1 base and J 0 bases, with 9 bases left between them. This CDR3 comprises 16 residues.

The chain uses TRBV6-1 and TRBJ1-2; 8 nucleotides agree with TRBD1. The ends lost 7 bases at V and 7 bases at J; junction bases unmatched: 8. Germline V lookup: CDR1 MNHNS, CDR2 SASEGT. The CDR3 sequence is 13 residues long. DNA for the CDR3: TGTGCCAGCATTTTGCAGGGGGCCGGTGGCTACACCTTC. This codes for CASILQGAGGYTF.

The chain joins TRBV10-2 to TRBJ2-1, with 11 bases matching TRBD2. The CDR3 loop spans 15 amino acids. The V gene end was trimmed by 5 bases and the J gene end by 4 bases; junction bases not matched to a gene: 4. Germline V lookup: CDR1 WSHSY, CDR2 SAAADI. The DNA for the CDR3 is TGCGCCAGCAGTCCCGGGACTAGCGGATACAATGAGCAGTTCTTC. It is translated as CASSPGTSGYNEQFF.

This clone turned up a few times. V is TRBV27 and J is TRBJ1-6; a possible D gene is TRBD1 (5 bases). V lost 5 bases to trimming and J lost 10 bases, with 12 bases between them. There are 13 residues in the CDR3. The germline CDR1 and CDR2 sequences are MNHEY and SMNVEV (reference sequence). This CDR3 reads CASSLIGGSPLHF. In DNA form, the CDR3 reads TGTGCCAGCAGTCTCATCGGGGGGTCACCCCTCCACTTT.

This clone was detected only a few times. The J gene is TRBJ1-2, the V gene TRBV25-1, with TRBD1 matching over 7 bases. There are 15 residues in the CDR3. The germline V gene has CDR1 MGHDK and CDR2 SYGVNS. V was pared by 2 bases and J by 4 bases, with 7 bases of the junction left unmatched. The CDR3 is CASSEETGKGYGYTF. Written as DNA, the CDR3 is TGTGCCAGCAGTGAAGAGACAGGGAAGGGCTATGGCTACACCTTC.

The genes are TRBV25-1 and TRBJ1-4; D uncertain. Trimming took off 3 bases at V and 2 bases at J, with 7 bases between the two ends. Germline loops: CDR1 MGHDK, CDR2 SYGVNS. CDR3 length: 14 residues. CDR3 bases: TGTGCCAGCAGTGACACCGTTACTAATGAAAAACTGTTTTTT. As protein: CASSDTVTNEKLFF.

This clone came up once. The genes are TRBV28 and TRBJ1-1; D might be TRBD1 (5 bases). The ends were cut back, 6 bases at V and 7 bases at J, with 15 bases in the middle. The CDR3 is 13 residues long. Germline CDR1 is MDHEN and CDR2 is SYDVKM. CDR3 nucleotides: TGTGCCAGCAGGTTGGCCCAGGGTAATGAAGCTTTCTTT. Its protein is CASRLAQGNEAFF.

The chain recombines TRBV11-2 with TRBJ2-7; no firm D call. Trimming shortened V by 1 base and J by 7 bases, and 11 bases separated the two germline ends. This CDR3 has 13 amino acids. CDR1 is SGHAT, CDR2 FQNNGV, per germline. The CDR3 sequence is CASSLALGWEQYF. CDR3 coding DNA: TGTGCCAGCAGCTTAGCCCTAGGGTGGGAGCAGTACTTC.

The chain joins TRBV18 to TRBJ2-2; 9 positions agree with TRBD1. V lost 3 bases and J lost 7; bases outside the gene matches: 6. This CDR3 has 15 amino acids. In germline, CDR1 is KGHSH, CDR2 LQKENI. The CDR3 region has the DNA TGTGCCAGCTCACCGGGACAGGGTGAAGTCGGGGAGCTGTTTTTT. Its translation: CASSPGQGEVGELFF.

This chain links TRBV7-9 with TRBJ2-2; tentative D call: TRBD1 (6 bases). Between the trimmed V and J ends, which lost 1 base and 4 bases, there was a span of 7 bases. CDR1 is SEHNR and CDR2 is FQNEAQ in the germline V gene (reference sequence). CDR3 length equals 14 residues. CDR3 residues: CASSLGGPTGELFF. CDR3 sequence (DNA): TGTGCCAGCAGCTTAGGGGGGCCCACCGGGGAGCTGTTTTTT.

This clone has only a few counts. CDR3 amino acids: CASSSDWGAQETQYF. The DNA of the CDR3 is TGCGCCAGCAGCTCGGACTGGGGGGCTCAAGAGACCCAGTACTTC. V is TRBV5-1 and J is TRBJ2-5; D could derive from TRBD1 or TRBD2 (6 bases each). Per the germline V gene, CDR1 is SGHRS and CDR2 is YFSETQ. The CDR3 is 15 residues long. Trimming took 3 bases from V and 2 from J, leaving 14 bases between them. Supplemented by reference TRBV5-1 and TRBJ2-5, the full variable domain reads KAGVTQTPRYLIKTRGQQVTLSCSPISGHRSVSWYQQTPGQGLQFLFEYFSETQRNKGNFPGRFSGRQFSNSRSEMNVSTLELGDSALYLCASSSDWGAQETQYFGPGTRLLVL.

The sample holds a few counts of this clone. V is TRBV4-3 and J is TRBJ2-3, with TRBD2 as a possible D gene (5 bases). This CDR3 contains 15 residues. V was pared by 0 bases and J by 9 bases, with 16 bases between. Looked up from germline, CDR1 is LGHNA and CDR2 is YSLEER. The CDR3 DNA is TGCGCCAGCAGCCAAGATTCTCGGGTGGGAGAAACGCAGTATTTT. Translated, it gives CASSQDSRVGETQYF.

In this sample, this clone turned up once. V gene TRBV6-1 combines with J gene TRBJ1-4; TRBD1 is a possible D gene (5 bases). Looked up from germline, CDR1 is MNHNS and CDR2 is SASEGT. There are 15 residues in the CDR3. V was trimmed by 6 bases and J by 0 bases, leaving 11 bases between them. For the CDR3, the DNA is TGTGCCAGCAGAGGACATTCAACAACTAATGAAAAACTGTTTTTT. Translating gives CASRGHSTTNEKLFF.